The source of this T cell receptor (beta chain) is a study of blood T cell repertoires in COVID-19. Study-level background: Researchers got acute and convalescent COVID-19 samples from the United States, Italy and Spain.

Measured with immunoSEQ multiplex PCR; TCRdb has only the in-frame clones, and not every one. Of approximately 98,000 clones in the sample, over 70% were seen once. Germline V gene data show CDR1 as LNHDA and CDR2 as SQIVND (reference sequence). The CDR3 contains 16 residues. V trimming: 2 bases; J trimming: 2 bases; junction bases outside the gene matches: 3. The sample comprised peripheral blood. This chain connects TRBV19 to TRBJ1-5, with 10 bases fitting TRBD1. This receptor was obtained from a man aged 55 to 70 with acute or convalescent COVID-19. CDR3 sequence reads: CASSIRQGAGNQPQHF. The CDR3, as DNA: TGTGCCAGTAGTATAAGACAGGGGGCTGGCAATCAGCCCCAGCATTTT.